One and the same sample provided the 7 T cell receptor beta chains below, sequenced in a study of cytomegalovirus exposure and HLA in healthy donors. Both 60 Vbeta primers and 13 Jbeta primers went into the PCR. Produced via immunoSEQ multiplex PCR; TCRdb's table is partial and in-frame only. The sample has roughly 250,000 clones; 75% to 85% are singletons. Input material: PBMCs. The receptor set was obtained from a girl aged 2 to 10 in good health and CMV-seronegative.

The DNA for the CDR3 is TGTGCCATCAGTACCGGGGCCGGGGAGCTGTTTTTT. Amino acid sequence: CAISTGAGELFF. The chain recombines TRBV10-3 with TRBJ2-2, with a possible D match to TRBD2 (5 bases). V was shortened by 5 bases and J by 6 bases, with 7 bases between the two germline ends. CDR3 length equals 12 residues. The V gene's germline CDR1 is ENHRY and CDR2 SYGVKD.

The CDR3 here is CASSGGETQYF. In nucleotides, the CDR3 is TGTGCCAGCAGCGGAGGAGAGACCCAGTACTTC. V gene TRBV9 combines with J gene TRBJ2-5; D is ambiguous. The CDR3 totals 11 residues. V lost 3 bases, J lost 4 bases, and 4 bases lay in between. The germline V gene has CDR1 SGDLS and CDR2 YYNGEE.

Worth noting for this clone: The sample carries other DNA sequences with the same CDR3. The chain combines TRBV29-1 with TRBJ2-7; D possibly corresponds to TRBD2 (6 bases). The germline V gene has CDR1 SQVTM and CDR2 ANQGSEA. The length of the CDR3 is 11 residues. Trimming removed 6 bases at V and 1 base at J, with 7 bases between. The CDR3 loop is CSVGSSYEQYF. CDR3 coding DNA: TGCAGCGTCGGGAGTTCCTACGAGCAGTACTTC.

The chain couples TRBV4-1 to TRBJ2-5; D call uncertain. This CDR3 spans 17 amino acids. V shed 1 base and J shed 2 bases, with 17 bases lying between them. Germline CDR1 reads MGHRA; CDR2 reads YSYEKL. The CDR3 DNA reads as TGCGCCAGCAGCCAAGGGCGCTTCCTACAGAGACAAGAGACCCAGTACTTC. Translated, it gives CASSQGRFLQRQETQYF.

The rearrangement links TRBV5-4 to TRBJ2-7, with D possibly TRBD2 on 6 matching bases. Germline loops: CDR1 SGHNT, CDR2 YYREEE (reference sequence). V lost 4 bases and J 0 bases, leaving 20 bases between the germline ends. The CDR3 is 17 residues long. CDR3 sequence: CASSQGADGRSSYEQYF. The CDR3 DNA sequence: TGTGCCAGCAGCCAAGGCGCCGACGGGAGAAGCTCCTACGAGCAGTACTTC.

The V gene is TRBV19, the J gene TRBJ1-3; 7 bases are shared with TRBD1. V lost 5 bases and J lost 0; bases outside the gene matches: 10. From germline, CDR1 is LNHDA and CDR2 SQIVND (reference sequence). The CDR3 is 17 residues long. The CDR3 bases are TGTGCCAGTAGTTCCCCGGGACAGAAGAGCTCTGGAAACACCATATATTTT. Protein sequence: CASSSPGQKSSGNTIYF.

This rearrangement joins TRBV15 to TRBJ1-6; D gene ambiguous. V was shortened by 0 bases and J by 10 bases, with 22 bases between the two germline ends. The CDR3 totals 18 residues. Germline V CDR1 and CDR2: LNHNV, YYDKDF (reference sequence). The CDR3 is CATSREYVRFASGSPLHF. Written as DNA, the CDR3 is TGTGCCACCAGCAGAGAGTATGTTCGGTTTGCGTCGGGATCACCCCTCCACTTT. The full variable domain, rest sourced from reference TRBV15 and TRBJ1-6, is DAMVIQNPRYQVTQFGKPVTLSCSQTLNHNVMYWYQQKSSQAPKLLFHYYDKDFNNEADTPDNFQSRRPNTSFCFLDIRSPGLGDTAMYLCATSREYVRFASGSPLHFGNGTRLTVT.